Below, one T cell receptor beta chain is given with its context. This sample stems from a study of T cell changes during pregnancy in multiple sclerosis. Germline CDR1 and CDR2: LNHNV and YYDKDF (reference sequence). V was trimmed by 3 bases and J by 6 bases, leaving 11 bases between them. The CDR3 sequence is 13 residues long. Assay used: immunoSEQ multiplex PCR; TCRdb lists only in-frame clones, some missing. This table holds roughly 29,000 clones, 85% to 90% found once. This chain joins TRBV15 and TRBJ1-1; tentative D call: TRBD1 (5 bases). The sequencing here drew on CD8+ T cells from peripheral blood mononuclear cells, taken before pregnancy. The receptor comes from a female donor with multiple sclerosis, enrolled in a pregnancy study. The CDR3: CATSRVRGSEAFF. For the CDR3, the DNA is TGTGCCACCAGCAGGGTTAGGGGATCTGAAGCTTTCTTT.